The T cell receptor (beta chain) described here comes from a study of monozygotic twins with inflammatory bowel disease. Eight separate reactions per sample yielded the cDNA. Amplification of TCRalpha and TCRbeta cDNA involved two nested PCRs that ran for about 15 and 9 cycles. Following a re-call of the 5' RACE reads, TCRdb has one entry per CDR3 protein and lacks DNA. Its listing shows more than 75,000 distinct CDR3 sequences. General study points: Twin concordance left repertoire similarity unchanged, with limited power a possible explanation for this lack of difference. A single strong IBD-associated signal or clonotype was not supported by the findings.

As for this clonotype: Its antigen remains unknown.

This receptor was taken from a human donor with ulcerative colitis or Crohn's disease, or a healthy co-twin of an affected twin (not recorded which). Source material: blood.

The CDR3 spells CASSSRGLAGSNEQFF. The chain employs TRBV7-6 and TRBJ2-1; TCRdb designates TRBD2, a call that cannot be tested without DNA. The V gene's germline CDR1 is SGHVS and CDR2 FNYEAQ. The CDR3 loop spans 16 amino acids.